This entry lists 11 T cell receptor beta chains sequenced from one sample in a study of blood T cell repertoires in COVID-19. Some clones are missing from TCRdb's copy, which holds only in-frame ones; the method was immunoSEQ multiplex PCR. The sample has about 250,000 clones, 65% to 85% seen once. The sample was peripheral blood. Every receptor here comes from a woman in her forties with active or convalescent COVID-19.

The chain carries TRBV6-5 and TRBJ1-4; 7 nucleotides agree with TRBD1. V was pared by 4 bases and J by 6 bases, with 11 bases of the junction left unmatched. Germline lookup yields CDR1 MNHEY and CDR2 SVGAGI. This CDR3 spans 16 amino acids. The DNA for the CDR3 is TGTGCCAGCAGTTTTACTACAGGGGACCCGGATGAAAAACTGTTTTTT. Amino acid sequence: CASSFTTGDPDEKLFF.

This chain joins TRBV30 and TRBJ1-5, with D perhaps TRBD1 (6 bases). The V gene lost 3 bases and the J gene lost 3 bases, with 12 bases spanning the gap. CDR1 is GTSNPN, CDR2 SVGIG, per germline (reference sequence). This CDR3 is 14 amino acids long. In nucleotides, the CDR3 is TGTGCCTGGAGCCGGGACACTAACAATCAGCCCCAGCATTTT. This translates into CAWSRDTNNQPQHF.

This clone was seen only a few times. The CDR3 sequence is CASSPKLTTGANYGYTF. CDR3 DNA: TGCGCCAGCAGCCCGAAGCTAACGACAGGAGCTAACTATGGCTACACCTTC. The V gene is TRBV5-1, the J gene TRBJ1-2; weak D call: TRBD1 (6 bases). The CDR3 has 17 amino acids. The germline CDR1 and CDR2 sequences are SGHRS and YFSETQ. The V gene lost 4 bases and the J gene lost 0 bases, with 19 bases spanning the gap.

This sequence joins TRBV3-1 (or the pseudogene TRBV3-2) and TRBJ2-7, with 7 bases identical to TRBD2. Trimming cost V 3 bases and J 7 bases; bases outside gene matches: 3. This CDR3 is 12 amino acids long. Germline lookup yields CDR1 LGHDT and CDR2 YNNKEL (reference sequence). CDR3 sequence: CASSHSGGEQYF. The CDR3 coding sequence is TGTGCCAGCAGCCATTCCGGGGGGGAGCAGTACTTC.

This chain connects TRBV24-1 to TRBJ1-3, with D hard to call. Trimming left V 4 bases short and J 0 bases short, with 9 bases between. CDR1 and CDR2 (germline): KGHDR, SFDVKD. The CDR3 consists of 15 residues. In DNA form, the CDR3 reads TGTGCCACCAGTGACCCGACAATCTCTGGAAACACCATATATTTT. Translation: CATSDPTISGNTIYF.

The chain combines TRBV30 with TRBJ1-2; D might be TRBD1 (6 bases). Trimming removed 5 bases at V and 8 bases at J, with 18 bases between. In germline, CDR1 is GTSNPN, CDR2 SVGIG (reference sequence). The CDR3 extends over 13 amino acids. The DNA for the CDR3 is TGTGCCTGGCGGGTCGCAGGGGTGGTGGGCTACACCTTC. It codes for CAWRVAGVVGYTF.

The J gene is TRBJ1-1, the V gene TRBV3-1 (or the pseudogene TRBV3-2); 11 bases agree with TRBD1. The junction had 2 bases not matched to a gene; V was cut back by 6 bases and J by 2 bases. From germline, CDR1 is LGHDT and CDR2 YNNKEL (reference sequence). CDR3 length: 14 amino acids. The CDR3 DNA follows: TGTGCCAGCAGAGGGACAGGGGGAAACACTGAAGCTTTCTTT. This gives the protein CASRGTGGNTEAFF.

The J gene is TRBJ2-2, the V gene TRBV10-3, with a weak D call TRBD2 (5 bases). Trimming cost V 4 bases and J 6 bases, with 12 bases left between them. Germline CDR1 and CDR2: ENHRY and SYGVKD. CDR3 length: 14 amino acids. This CDR3 reads CAISVILAPGELFF. The CDR3 nucleotides are TGTGCCATCAGTGTCATCCTAGCCCCCGGGGAGCTGTTTTTT.

The rearrangement joins TRBV19 to TRBJ1-2; no reliable D call. CDR1 is LNHDA and CDR2 is SQIVND in the germline V gene (reference sequence). The CDR3 loop spans 15 amino acids. Deletions cut 5 bases from V and 8 bases from J, with 21 bases between. The CDR3 is CASSARIDGREGYTF. The CDR3 DNA is TGTGCCAGTAGTGCCCGGATCGACGGGCGGGAGGGCTACACCTTC.

This clone appeared a single time. CDR3 coding DNA: TGTGCCAGCCAGGAGAGCGGGGGTACTAGGACAGATACGCAGTATTTT. It specifies CASQESGGTRTDTQYF. The V call is TRBV4-2, the J call TRBJ2-3; 8 bases align to TRBD2. The CDR3 covers 16 residues. After removal of 8 bases from V and 3 bases from J, the junction contained 13 bases not matched to a gene. The V gene's germline CDR1 is LGHNA and CDR2 YNFKEQ.

The CDR3 DNA reads as TGTGCCAGCAGACCGGACATGTCGAACACTGAAGCTTTCTTT. The encoded protein is CASRPDMSNTEAFF. The J gene is TRBJ1-1, the V gene TRBV6-5; TRBD1 might be the D (5 bases). Germline lookup yields CDR1 MNHEY and CDR2 SVGAGI. The V gene lost 6 bases and the J gene lost 1 base, with 12 bases spanning the gap. The CDR3 has 14 residues.